The 12 T cell receptor beta chains below were found in one sample sequenced in a study of response to subunit inactivated influenza vaccine. Using its own MiXCR run on the RT-PCR reads, TCRdb lists one record per CDR3 protein. The data contain approximately 530,000 distinct CDR3 sequences, 10% to 15% of them seen just once; the ten biggest clones take up about 12%. The source was PBMCs from blood, collected more than 35 days after vaccination. The receptor source for this set is a man aged 50 to 60 who received an inactivated influenza vaccine.

This clonotype has just a few counts. The chain employs TRBV20-1 and TRBJ1-1; possible D gene TRBD1, 6 bases. This CDR3 has 14 residues. The germline V gene encodes CDR1 DFQATT and CDR2 SNEGSKA (reference sequence). V lost 5 bases and J lost 1, with 14 bases in between. The CDR3: CSAQRGGGNTEAFF. The CDR3 region has the DNA TGCAGTGCTCAAAGGGGGGGAGGGAACACTGAAGCTTTCTTT.

The chain is built from TRBV5-6 and TRBJ2-7, with D unclear. Germline CDR1 SGHDT, CDR2 YYEEEE. Between the trimmed V and J ends, which lost 7 bases and 5 bases, there was a span of 22 bases. The CDR3 is 15 amino acids. CDR3 DNA sequence: TGTGCCAGCGGCCCCGGGCTCCTCGGCTCGGACGAGCAGTACTTC. Translation: CASGPGLLGSDEQYF. Together with reference TRBV5-6 and TRBJ2-7, the CDR3 gives the full variable domain: DAGVTQSPTHLIKTRGQQVTLRCSPKSGHDTVSWYQQALGQGPQFIFQYYEEEERQRGNFPDRFSGHQFPNYSSELNVNALLLGDSALYLCASGPGLLGSDEQYFGPGTRLTVT.

Ten or more counts support this clonotype. This rearrangement joins TRBV20-1 to TRBJ1-2; D is ambiguous. The germline CDR1 and CDR2 sequences are DFQATT and SNEGSKA (reference sequence). V shed 2 bases and J shed 4 bases, with 17 bases lying between them. The CDR3 covers 15 residues. The CDR3 loop is CSARSPGHLSYGYTF. DNA for the CDR3: TGCAGTGCTAGATCCCCAGGTCACCTCAGCTATGGCTACACCTTC.

The V and J genes are TRBV7-9 and TRBJ1-1; TRBD1 is a possible D gene (5 bases). V lost 1 base and J 4 bases, leaving 13 bases between the germline ends. Germline-derived CDR1 and CDR2 are SEHNR and FQNEAQ (reference sequence). The CDR3 sequence is 15 residues long. The CDR3 nucleotides are TGTGCCAGCAGCTTAGGGGGCGGGGGGAGCACTGAAGCTTTCTTT. It yields the protein CASSLGGGGSTEAFF.

The chain carries TRBV6-1 and TRBJ1-1; 8 bases align to TRBD1. CDR1 is MNHNS, CDR2 SASEGT, per germline. The CDR3 covers 14 residues. V lost 5 bases and J lost 5; bases outside the gene matches: 7. CDR3 sequence: CASSPHRGVTEAFF. DNA for the CDR3: TGTGCCAGCAGTCCCCACAGGGGGGTAACTGAAGCTTTCTTT.

This chain uses TRBV15 with TRBJ2-7; D might be TRBD2 (5 bases). This CDR3 region has 17 residues. Germline V gene sequence: CDR1 LNHNV, CDR2 YYDKDF (reference sequence). V was shortened by 0 bases and J by 6 bases, with 21 bases between the two germline ends. This CDR3 is CATSRDLGLGPSGEQYF. The DNA of the CDR3 is TGTGCCACCAGCAGAGATCTAGGACTGGGCCCTTCGGGCGAGCAGTACTTC.

This clonotype has more than one count but fewer than ten. The rearrangement uses TRBV5-1 and TRBJ2-1, with 11 bases aligning to TRBD2. The CDR3 is 16 amino acids. Germline values: CDR1 SGHRS, CDR2 YFSETQ. The trim removed 3 bases at V and 3 bases at J, leaving 5 bases unmatched. This CDR3 is CASSSRTSGHYNEQFF. The CDR3 nucleotides read TGCGCCAGCAGCTCCAGGACTAGCGGGCACTACAATGAGCAGTTCTTC. Supplemented by reference TRBV5-1 and TRBJ2-1, the full variable domain reads KAGVTQTPRYLIKTRGQQVTLSCSPISGHRSVSWYQQTPGQGLQFLFEYFSETQRNKGNFPGRFSGRQFSNSRSEMNVSTLELGDSALYLCASSSRTSGHYNEQFFGPGTRLTVL.

Comment on this clonotype: One junction end disagrees with the germline gene, perhaps due to a read error. This chain uses TRBV4-1 with TRBJ2-1, with D hard to call. Germline lookup yields CDR1 MGHRA and CDR2 YSYEKL. The CDR3 has 17 residues. Here the CDR3 reads CASRQGFQALYENEQFF. Here the CDR3 DNA reads TGCGCCAGCAGACAAGGGTTCCAGGCCTTATATGAGAATGAGCAGTTCTTC.

This clonotype was recorded a few times. V gene TRBV4-1 combines with J gene TRBJ2-7; 7 bases match TRBD1. The trim removed 4 bases at V and 0 bases at J, leaving 6 bases unmatched. The germline V gene has CDR1 MGHRA and CDR2 YSYEKL. The CDR3 runs to 15 residues. Here the CDR3 reads CASSPKQGSSYEQYF. Written as DNA, the CDR3 is TGCGCCAGCAGCCCGAAACAGGGGAGCTCCTACGAGCAGTACTTC.

This clonotype was seen more than once but under ten times. This rearrangement joins TRBV20-1 to TRBJ2-7; possible D gene TRBD2, 5 bases. The V gene's germline CDR1 is DFQATT and CDR2 SNEGSKA (reference sequence). Between the trimmed V and J ends, which lost 6 bases and 6 bases, there was a span of 15 bases. This CDR3 contains 12 residues. This CDR3 is CSALGSSREQYF. The CDR3 DNA follows: TGCAGTGCCCTCGGGTCTAGCCGCGAGCAGTACTTC.

Note on this clonotype: One junction end does not reproduce the germline sequence, and a read error may be involved. The chain uses TRBV20-1 and TRBJ1-1; D not certain. The germline V gene has CDR1 DFQATT and CDR2 SNEGSKA (reference sequence). The CDR3 has 16 residues. The CDR3 DNA reads as TGCTGTGCTAGAGATCCCCGGCCAGGCACAAACACTGAAGCTTTCTTT. Translated: CCARDPRPGTNTEAFF.

This rearrangement joins TRBV7-9 to TRBJ2-7, with D perhaps matching TRBD2 (5 bases). CDR1 is SEHNR, CDR2 FQNEAQ, per germline (reference sequence). The CDR3 totals 12 residues. Trimming stripped 5 bases from V and 7 bases from J, with 12 bases between. The DNA for the CDR3 is TGTGCCAGCAGCCCCATGGGAGTGGAGCAGTACTTC. Amino acid sequence: CASSPMGVEQYF. Combining the CDR3 with reference TRBV7-9 and TRBJ2-7 gives the whole variable domain DTGVSQNPRHKITKRGQNVTFRCDPISEHNRLYWYRQTLGQGPEFLTYFQNEAQLEKSRLLSDRFSAERPKGSFSTLEIQRTEQGDSAMYLCASSPMGVEQYFGPGTRLTVT.